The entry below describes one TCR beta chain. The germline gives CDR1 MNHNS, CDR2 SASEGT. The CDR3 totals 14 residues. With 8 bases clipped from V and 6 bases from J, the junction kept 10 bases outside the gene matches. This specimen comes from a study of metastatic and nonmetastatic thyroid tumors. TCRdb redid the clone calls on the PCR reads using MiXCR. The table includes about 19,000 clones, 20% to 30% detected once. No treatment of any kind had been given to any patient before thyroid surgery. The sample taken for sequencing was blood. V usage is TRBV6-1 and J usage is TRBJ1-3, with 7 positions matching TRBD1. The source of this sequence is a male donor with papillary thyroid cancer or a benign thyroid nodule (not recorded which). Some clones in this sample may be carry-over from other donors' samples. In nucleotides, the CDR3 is TGTGCCAGCCGACAGGGAAATCTTGCAAACACCATATATTTT. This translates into CASRQGNLANTIYF.